This is a list of T cell receptor beta chains from one sample in a study of neurological immune-mediated disorders. TCRdb re-derived calls from the 5' RACE reads in MiXCR, one entry per CDR3 protein. The data contain about 74,000 distinct CDR3 sequences, roughly 5.5% of them singletons. The material sequenced was PBMCs. These TCRs come from a young man with multiple sclerosis. Both conserved end residues are part of each CDR3. Each record gives: J gene, clone size, D gene, CDR3 length, V gene, CDR3 DNA, CDR3 protein. A D gene is named only where the DNA matches it firmly. For some rows the clone size is stated as once, few or many, or as a class when expanded; others skip it.

TRBJ1-5	many	NA	15	TRBV12-3/TRBV12-4	TGTGCCAGCAGTCGGGACGGAAATAGCAATCAGCCCCAGAATTTT	CASSRDGNSNQPQNF
TRBJ1-5	many	NA	12	TRBV29-1	TGCAGCGTTGGAGGGCGCAATCAGCCCCAGCATTTT	CSVGGRNQPQHF
TRBJ2-3	many	NA	13	TRBV20-1	TGCAGTCTCCAGGACTCCAGCACAGATACGCAGTATTTT	CSLQDSSTDTQYF
TRBJ1-1	many	NA	12	TRBV20-1	TGCATGAGATTTCCTGAGAACACTGAAGCTTTCTTT	CMRFPENTEAFF
TRBJ1-5	many	NA	14	TRBV20-1	TGCAGTGCTAGAGGGACGGTTAGCAATCAGCCCCAGCATTTT	CSARGTVSNQPQHF
TRBJ1-6	few	NA	19	TRBV7-2	TGTGCCAGCAGCTTAGCGAGGGACCTCCTTCGCTCCTATAATTCACCCCTCAACTTT	CASSLARDLLRSYNSPLNF
TRBJ2-3	many	TRBD2	15	TRBV6-1	TGTGCCAGCAGCCGACTAGCGGGGGACACAGATACGCAGTATTTT	CASSRLAGDTDTQYF
TRBJ2-5	many	NA	15	TRBV6-2/TRBV6-3	TGTGCCAGCAGTTACCCAACCGCCTTTGGAGAGACCCAGTACTTC	CASSYPTAFGETQYF
TRBJ2-7	many	NA	13	TRBV5-6	TGTGCCAGCACCGGGCGGTTTGGGTACGAGCAGTACTTC	CASTGRFGYEQYF
TRBJ1-5	few	NA	14	TRBV12-3/TRBV12-4	TGTGCCAGCACCAGGACAGCGAGCAATCAGCCCCAGAATTTT	CASTRTASNQPQNF
TRBJ1-6	many	TRBD1	15	TRBV28	TGTGCCAGCAATCCGGGACAGGGAAATAATTCACCCCTCCACTTT	CASNPGQGNNSPLHF
TRBJ2-1	many	NA	17	TRBV7-9	TGTGCCAGCACCCCAAGGCAGCGTGGTTCCTCCTACAATGAGCAGTTCTTC	CASTPRQRGSSYNEQFF
TRBJ2-2	many	NA	12	TRBV10-2	TGCGCCAGCACGACAGACACCGGGGAGCTGTTTTTT	CASTTDTGELFF
TRBJ2-1	many	NA	14	TRBV5-1	TGCGCCAGCAGCTCTGTGGTCTCCTACAATGAGCAGTTCTTC	CASSSVVSYNEQFF
TRBJ1-4	many	NA	15	TRBV5-5	TGTGCCAGCAGCGACTACGGCTCGGCTAATGAAAAACTGTTTTTT	CASSDYGSANEKLFF
TRBJ2-5	few	TRBD2	15	TRBV7-9	TGTGCCAGTATCCAGCGGGAGGGCCATCGAGAGACCCAGTACTTC	CASIQREGHRETQYF
TRBJ1-2	NA	NA	13	TRBV10-2	TGCGCCAGCAGTGATCTCGGGGGGGATGGCTACACCTTC	CASSDLGGDGYTF
TRBJ2-3	many	NA	13	TRBV5-1	TGCGCCAGCAGAATGGGGGCAAGGGATACGCAGTATTTT	CASRMGARDTQYF
TRBJ2-1	many	TRBD2	13	TRBV7-7	TGTGCTAGCAGCTTAGCGGGGTCCAATGAGCAGTTCTTC	CASSLAGSNEQFF
TRBJ1-2	NA	TRBD1	15	TRBV14	TGTGCCAGCAGCCAAGATGCCACAGGGGCGAGGGGCTACACCTTC	CASSQDATGARGYTF
TRBJ1-5	many	NA	13	TRBV7-9	TGTGCCAGCAGCTTACAGGAGGGTCAGCCCCAGCATTTT	CASSLQEGQPQHF
TRBJ2-1	few	TRBD2	15	TRBV7-8	TGTGCCAGCAGCTTACCTAGCGGGATCTCGAATGAGCAGTTCTTC	CASSLPSGISNEQFF
TRBJ2-3	few	TRBD2	15	TRBV20-1	TGCAGTGCTAGCGGGGGGGCCCTCGGGGAAGATACGCAGTATTTT	CSASGGALGEDTQYF
TRBJ2-2	many	NA	14	TRBV20-1	TGCAGTGCCCAAATGGGAGCGAGCACCGGGGAGCTGTTTTTT	CSAQMGASTGELFF
TRBJ1-6	NA	NA	15	TRBV9	TGTGCCAGCAGCGGAACGACAGTTTTTAATTCACCCCTCCACTTT	CASSGTTVFNSPLHF
TRBJ2-1	few	NA	16	TRBV20-1	TGCAGTGCTAGAGATCCGCAGAACCTCCCGTACAATGAGCAGTTCTTC	CSARDPQNLPYNEQFF
TRBJ2-3	many	NA	12	TRBV18	TGTGCCAGCTCACCTTTAGGGGATACGCAGTATTTT	CASSPLGDTQYF
TRBJ2-3	many	TRBD2	15	TRBV5-1	TGCGCCAGCAGGGGGGGACTAGCGGCAACAGATACGCAGTATTTT	CASRGGLAATDTQYF
TRBJ2-7	few	TRBD1	12	TRBV10-2	TGCGCCAGCAGTATGACAGGGAACGAGCAGTACTTC	CASSMTGNEQYF
TRBJ1-1	many	TRBD1	12	TRBV24-1	TGTGCCACCAGTGATTGGGACAGTGAAGCTTTCTTT	CATSDWDSEAFF
TRBJ1-2	NA	NA	15	TRBV19	TGTGCCAGTACTCCCGGGCGTATTGCTCCCTATGGCTACACCTTC	CASTPGRIAPYGYTF